One sample yielded the 25 T cell receptor beta chains listed below, sequenced in a study of T cells in localized non-small cell lung cancer. TCRdb's table, derived via immunoSEQ multiplex PCR, lists solely in-frame clones and lacks some. The data contain approximately 80,000 clones, approximately 80% of them singletons. The specimen comprised peripheral blood, sampled before any cancer treatment. Receptor source: an older female donor with stage I lung adenocarcinoma.

This chain uses TRBV7-9 with TRBJ2-7; 8 bases align to TRBD1. Losses at the gene ends were 0 bases for V and 5 bases for J; bases not matched to a gene: 3. This CDR3 has 14 residues. Germline V lookup: CDR1 SEHNR, CDR2 FQNEAQ (reference sequence). The CDR3 DNA reads as TGTGCCAGCAGCTTAGCAGGACAGGGCCACGAGCAGTACTTC. Residues: CASSLAGQGHEQYF.

The chain joins TRBV20-1 to TRBJ1-1; D not certain. The V end was cut by 3 bases, the J end by 1 base, with 3 bases between. The germline V gene encodes CDR1 DFQATT and CDR2 SNEGSKA (reference sequence). This CDR3 contains 11 residues. CDR3 nucleotide sequence: TGCAGTGCTAGTGCGAACACTGAAGCTTTCTTT. Amino acid sequence: CSASANTEAFF.

The chain joins TRBV5-6 to TRBJ2-2; weak D call: TRBD1 (6 bases). The V gene's germline CDR1 is SGHDT and CDR2 YYEEEE. CDR3 length equals 13 residues. Trimming cost V 7 bases and J 3 bases, with 10 bases left between them. The CDR3 sequence: CASHREYTGELFF. The CDR3 bases are TGTGCCAGCCACAGGGAATACACCGGGGAGCTGTTTTTT.

The rearrangement joins TRBV5-8 to TRBJ2-3; TRBD1 agrees at 7 bases. The CDR3 runs 15 residues. V gave up 0 bases and J gave up 4 bases; unmatched junction bases: 5. In germline, CDR1 is SGHTS, CDR2 YDEGEE. The CDR3 spells CASSLEGGIADTQYF. The DNA for the CDR3 is TGTGCCAGCAGCTTGGAAGGGGGCATCGCAGATACGCAGTATTTT.

V and J are TRBV11-2 and TRBJ1-1; possibly TRBD1 for D (5 bases). There are 15 residues in the CDR3. Trimming took off 0 bases at V and 6 bases at J, with 14 bases between the two ends. Germline loops: CDR1 SGHAT, CDR2 FQNNGV. CDR3 region: CASSLDSLGGAEAFF. The CDR3 DNA reads TGTGCCAGCAGCTTAGATTCGTTGGGGGGAGCTGAAGCTTTCTTT.

This clone appeared a few times. J is TRBJ1-2 and V is TRBV4-2; a possible D gene is TRBD1 (5 bases). The CDR3 contains 13 residues. Trimming shortened V by 3 bases and J by 3 bases, and 8 bases separated the two germline ends. Germline loops: CDR1 LGHNA, CDR2 YNFKEQ. Written as DNA, the CDR3 is TGTGCCAGCAGCCAGCAGGGTGACTATGGCTACACCTTC. Translating gives CASSQQGDYGYTF.

The chain has TRBV4-2 and TRBJ2-7, with no clear D. This CDR3 spans 15 amino acids. Germline assignment: CDR1 LGHNA and CDR2 YNFKEQ. The V gene lost 0 bases and the J gene lost 3 bases, with 12 bases spanning the gap. In DNA, the CDR3 is TGTGCCAGCAGCCAAGAGCCCGGTGCTTACTACGAGCAGTACTTC. Protein sequence: CASSQEPGAYYEQYF.

The chain combines TRBV5-4 with TRBJ1-1, with 7 bases identical to TRBD1. The V gene's germline CDR1 is SGHNT and CDR2 YYREEE (reference sequence). This CDR3 has 16 residues. V lost 1 base and J lost 0; bases outside the gene matches: 6. The CDR3 spells CASSLPSGGLNTEAFF. CDR3 bases: TGTGCCAGCAGCTTGCCCTCAGGGGGTCTGAACACTGAAGCTTTCTTT.

The chain is built from TRBV18 and TRBJ2-3; 7 bases match TRBD1. After removal of 3 bases from V and 2 bases from J, the junction contained 5 bases not matched to a gene. CDR1 is KGHSH, CDR2 LQKENI, per germline. CDR3 length: 15 amino acids. The CDR3, as DNA: TGTGCCAGCTCACCCCGACAGGGAGCCACAGATACGCAGTATTTT. This encodes CASSPRQGATDTQYF.

V usage is TRBV5-1 and J usage is TRBJ2-3, with 12 bases matching TRBD2. Germline V gives CDR1 SGHRS, CDR2 YFSETQ. Trimming removed 4 bases from V and 6 bases from J; junction bases left unmatched: 6. The CDR3 is 15 residues long. CDR3 sequence (DNA): TGCGCCAGCAGCCCCGGGACTAGCGGGTGGGATACGCAGTATTTT. This sequence encodes CASSPGTSGWDTQYF.

CDR3 in DNA: TGTGCCTGGAGACCTGGGGCAGCGGGGATGGAGACCCAGTACTTC. As protein: CAWRPGAAGMETQYF. The rearrangement links TRBV30 to TRBJ2-5, with TRBD2 matching over 7 bases. The V gene end was trimmed by 3 bases and the J gene end by 5 bases; junction bases not matched to a gene: 12. The CDR3 extends over 15 amino acids. Germline assignment: CDR1 GTSNPN and CDR2 SVGIG (reference sequence). Complete variable domain (other parts from reference TRBV30 and TRBJ2-5): SQTIHQWPATLVQPVGSPLSLECTVEGTSNPNLYWYRQAAGRGLQLLFYSVGIGQISSEVPQNLSASRPQDRQFILSSKKLLLSDSGFYLCAWRPGAAGMETQYFGPGTRLLVL.

The chain uses TRBV10-3 and TRBJ1-6; a possible D gene is TRBD1 (6 bases). Per germline, CDR1 ENHRY and CDR2 SYGVKD. The CDR3 runs 15 residues. The CDR3 reads CATLVGGSNNSPLHF. The CDR3 region has the DNA TGTGCAACTCTGGTGGGGGGCAGTAATAATTCACCCCTCCACTTT.

The table lists this clone with a few counts. Additional DNA sequences in this sample encode the identical CDR3. V gene TRBV7-9 combines with J gene TRBJ2-3; D is unresolved. CDR3 size: 12 residues. Trimming stripped 4 bases from V and 3 bases from J, with 5 bases between. Looked up from germline, CDR1 is SEHNR and CDR2 is FQNEAQ (reference sequence). The CDR3 nucleotides are TGTGCCAGCAGCTATCGAACAGATACGCAGTATTTT. Translation: CASSYRTDTQYF.

This chain uses TRBV7-2 with TRBJ2-5; 14 bases map to TRBD2. The ends lost 6 bases at V and 4 bases at J; junction bases unmatched: 7. Per the germline V gene, CDR1 is SGHTA and CDR2 is FQGNSA. This CDR3 contains 16 residues. Here the CDR3 DNA reads TGTGCCAGCAGATCGACTAGCGGGAGGGCCCGAGAGACCCAGTACTTC. This codes for CASRSTSGRARETQYF.

The CDR3 loop reads CASRGQALTHGYTF. Here the CDR3 DNA reads TGTGCCAGCCGTGGACAGGCCCTCACGCATGGCTACACCTTC. The chain employs TRBV25-1 and TRBJ1-2; 7 bases are a match to TRBD1. The V and J ends lost 8 bases and 6 bases, in that order; junction bases with no gene match: 12. CDR3 size: 14 residues. Germline V gene sequence: CDR1 MGHDK, CDR2 SYGVNS.

This sequence joins TRBV7-2 and TRBJ2-7, with no clear D. Per the germline V gene, CDR1 is SGHTA and CDR2 is FQGNSA. V lost 6 bases, J lost 1 base, and 13 bases lay in between. CDR3 length equals 14 residues. The CDR3 here is CASRTLGGSYEQYF. The CDR3, as DNA: TGTGCCAGCAGGACTTTGGGCGGTTCCTACGAGCAGTACTTC.

V and J are TRBV5-1 and TRBJ2-2, with 12 bases identical to TRBD1. The CDR3 loop spans 15 amino acids. Per germline, CDR1 SGHRS and CDR2 YFSETQ. The junction had 6 bases not matched to a gene; V was cut back by 5 bases and J by 7 bases. The CDR3 DNA sequence: TGCGCCAGCAGTTCCGGGACAGGGGGCAACGGGGAGCTGTTTTTT. This translates into CASSSGTGGNGELFF.

This clone was seen a few times. The chain employs TRBV7-9 and TRBJ2-2; 10 nucleotides line up with TRBD1. J gave up 6 bases and V 4 bases, and 8 bases lay outside the gene matches. The CDR3 is 16 amino acids. Looked up from germline, CDR1 is SEHNR and CDR2 is FQNEAQ (reference sequence). CDR3 in amino acids: CASSSSPGQGPGELFF. The CDR3 region has the DNA TGTGCCAGCAGCTCCAGCCCGGGACAGGGGCCCGGGGAGCTGTTTTTT.

This clone occurred a few times. The gene calls are TRBV7-9 and TRBJ1-2, with D unclear. Germline V gives CDR1 SEHNR, CDR2 FQNEAQ (reference sequence). This CDR3 has 14 amino acids. V shed 5 bases and J shed 6 bases, with 16 bases lying between them. The chain's CDR3 is CASSLNPGGDGYTF. The CDR3 DNA is TGTGCCAGCAGCCTAAACCCTGGTGGCGATGGCTACACCTTC.

This chain links TRBV6-6 with TRBJ2-3; 11 nucleotides agree with TRBD2. The J segment lost 6 bases and the V segment lost 2 bases, leaving 7 bases of the junction unmatched. Germline V lookup: CDR1 MNHNY, CDR2 SVGAGI (reference sequence). This CDR3 is built from 16 residues. As DNA, the CDR3 is TGTGCCAGCAGTTACCCCCTACTAGCGGGAGCGGATACGCAGTATTTT. It specifies CASSYPLLAGADTQYF.

The chain joins TRBV5-1 to TRBJ2-3, with TRBD1 matching 7 bases. CDR3 length: 20 amino acids. V shed 0 bases and J 0 bases; nucleotides not matched to a gene: 16. CDR1 and CDR2 from the germline V gene are SGHRS and YFSETQ. This CDR3 is CASSLAPGQSLPSSTDTQYF. The DNA of the CDR3 is TGCGCCAGCAGCTTGGCCCCGGGACAGAGCCTACCGTCTAGCACAGATACGCAGTATTTT.

The V call is TRBV11-2, the J call TRBJ2-2; 9 bases are shared with TRBD2. The germline V gene has CDR1 SGHAT and CDR2 FQNNGV. The CDR3 is made up of 16 amino acids. Germline trimming cut 1 base from V and 4 bases from J; bases unmatched to any gene: 4. The CDR3 DNA sequence: TGTGCCAGCAGCTTAGCGGCGGGAGGGCCCACCGGGGAGCTGTTTTTT. Translating gives CASSLAAGGPTGELFF.

This chain joins TRBV5-1 and TRBJ2-7; TRBD2 agrees at 13 bases. The CDR3 sequence is 17 residues long. V lost 2 bases to trimming and J lost 6 bases; unmatched junction nucleotides: 11. Germline-derived CDR1 and CDR2 are SGHRS and YFSETQ. The CDR3 reads CASSFTTQGLAGVEQYF. CDR3 DNA: TGCGCCAGCAGCTTTACCACCCAAGGACTAGCGGGAGTCGAGCAGTACTTC.

The chain joins TRBV19 to TRBJ2-2; 11 bases match TRBD2. V was pared by 7 bases and J by 4 bases, with 5 bases of the junction left unmatched. CDR3 length equals 15 residues. Germline-derived CDR1 and CDR2 are LNHDA and SQIVND (reference sequence). The CDR3, as DNA: TGTGCCAGTATGGGACTAGCGGTATCCACCGGGGAGCTGTTTTTT. Residues: CASMGLAVSTGELFF.

This chain connects TRBV6-5 to TRBJ2-7; D is uncertain. This CDR3 spans 10 amino acids. Germline V CDR1 and CDR2: MNHEY, SVGAGI. V was clipped by 8 bases and J by 9 bases, with 11 bases between them. In DNA, the CDR3 is TGTGCCAGCGCCACTACAGTGCAGTACTTC. It codes for CASATTVQYF.